The clone carrying this T cell receptor (beta chain) was observed a few times. Its antigen is still unknown. After constant-region reverse-primer amplification, full-length variable regions underwent semi-nested PCR with Nested Universal Primer A. MiXCR, applied by TCRdb to the 5' RACE reads, yields one record per CDR3 protein. The data contain just under 65,000 distinct CDR3 sequences, 20% to 25% of them singletons. CDR3 size: 13 residues. CDR1 and CDR2 (germline): MNHNY, SVGAGI (reference sequence). J gave up 8 bases and V 10 bases, and 9 bases lay outside the gene matches. Study-wide points: Tumor-infiltrating Treg TCR alpha and beta sequences overlapped most with tumor naive CD4+ T cells, then blood naive.

Sequenced material: memory CD4+ T cells sorted from a lymph node. The subset was: memory CD4+ T cells, CD4+CD45RO+CD25-. The source is a female donor with breast cancer. The rearrangement links TRBV6-6 to TRBJ1-2; 11 nucleotides agree with TRBD1. The DNA for the CDR3 is TGTGCCATCCAGGACAGGGGGCTTAAAGGCTACACCTTC. The encoded protein is CAIQDRGLKGYTF.